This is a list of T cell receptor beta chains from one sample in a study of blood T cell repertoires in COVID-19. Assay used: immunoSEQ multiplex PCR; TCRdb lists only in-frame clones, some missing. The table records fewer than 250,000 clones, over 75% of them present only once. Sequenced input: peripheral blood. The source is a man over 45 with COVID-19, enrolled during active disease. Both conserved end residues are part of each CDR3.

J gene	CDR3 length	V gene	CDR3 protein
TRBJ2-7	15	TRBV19	CASSIRQGLGYEQYF
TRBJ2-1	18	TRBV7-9	CASSRLSLGLAGANEQFF
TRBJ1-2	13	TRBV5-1	CASSPLGLYGYTF
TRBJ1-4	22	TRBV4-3	CASSQEVPRGTGFLGSNEKLFF
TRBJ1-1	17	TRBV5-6	CASSLARTGELHTEAFF
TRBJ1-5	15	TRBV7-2	CASSLGGGGNQPQHF
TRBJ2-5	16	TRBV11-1	CASPLAAGGKQETQYF
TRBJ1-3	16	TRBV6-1	CASSEGPGVSGNTIYF
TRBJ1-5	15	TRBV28	CASRFGQGNDQPQHF
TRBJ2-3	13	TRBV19	CASGDRSTDTQYF